One sample yielded the 22 T cell receptor beta chains listed below, sequenced in a study of blood T cell repertoires in COVID-19. Assay: immunoSEQ multiplex PCR; the TCRdb copy retains only in-frame clones and omits some. The sample includes 50,000 to 60,000 clones, approximately 91% of them seen just once. The specimen sequenced was peripheral blood. These receptor sequences come from a woman aged 80 or over with acute or convalescent COVID-19.

The rearrangement uses TRBV7-6 and TRBJ2-3, with TRBD2 as a possible D gene (5 bases). V was trimmed by 5 bases and J by 0 bases, leaving 15 bases between them. Germline lookup yields CDR1 SGHVS and CDR2 FNYEAQ. The CDR3 totals 16 residues. CDR3: CASSPYPGSSTDTQYF. In nucleotides, the CDR3 is TGTGCCAGCAGCCCATACCCGGGGTCTAGCACAGATACGCAGTATTTT. Complete variable domain (other parts from reference TRBV7-6 and TRBJ2-3): GAGVSQSPRYKVTKRGQDVALRCDPISGHVSLYWYRQALGQGPEFLTYFNYEAQQDKSGLPNDRFSAERPEGSISTLTIQRTEQRDSAMYRCASSPYPGSSTDTQYFGPGTRLTVL.

CDR3 sequence: CASSLTDQVDPSYNSPLHF. Here the CDR3 DNA reads TGTGCCAGCAGCTTAACAGACCAGGTAGATCCCTCCTATAATTCACCCCTCCACTTT. The chain couples TRBV7-3 to TRBJ1-6; D gene unclear. Per the germline V gene, CDR1 is SGHTA and CDR2 is FQGTGA. The V and J ends lost 0 bases and 0 bases respectively, with 15 bases between them. CDR3 length: 19 amino acids. Complete variable domain (other parts from reference TRBV7-3 and TRBJ1-6): GAGVSQTPSNKVTEKGKYVELRCDPISGHTALYWYRQSLGQGPEFLIYFQGTGAADDSGLPNDRFFAVRPEGSVSTLKIQRTERGDSAVYLCASSLTDQVDPSYNSPLHFGNGTRLTVT.

This clone has more than one count but fewer than ten. The chain uses TRBV7-3 and TRBJ1-1, with unresolved D. Trimming left V 1 base short and J 2 bases short, with 5 bases between. The CDR3 spans 13 residues. CDR1 and CDR2 from the germline V gene are SGHTA and FQGTGA. DNA of the CDR3: TGTGCCAGCAGCTTAAACTTTAACACTGAAGCTTTCTTT. This sequence encodes CASSLNFNTEAFF.

The rearrangement links TRBV27 to TRBJ1-1; D not certain. This CDR3 is built from 18 residues. Germline V gives CDR1 MNHEY, CDR2 SMNVEV (reference sequence). V was shortened by 2 bases and J by 3 bases, with 22 bases between the two germline ends. CDR3 in amino acids: CASSLDRFFRGSDTEAFF. CDR3 coding DNA: TGTGCCAGCAGTTTAGACCGCTTTTTCCGGGGTAGCGACACTGAAGCTTTCTTT.

The rearrangement links TRBV12-5 to TRBJ2-7, with a possible D match to TRBD1 (6 bases). V lost 3 bases to trimming and J lost 4 bases, with 19 bases between them. The CDR3 is 16 residues long. Germline loops: CDR1 LGHNT, CDR2 FRNRAP. The CDR3 DNA reads TGTGCTAGTGGTTTTAACAGGGAAGAGGGGGTTTACGAGCAGTACTTC. This codes for CASGFNREEGVYEQYF.

This clone was seen once. The chain carries TRBV7-2 and TRBJ2-3; a possible D gene is TRBD2 (5 bases). This CDR3 is built from 15 residues. Looked up from germline, CDR1 is SGHTA and CDR2 is FQGNSA. Trimming left V 1 base short and J 4 bases short, with 12 bases between. CDR3 loop: CASSLDGISSDTQYF. CDR3 nucleotides: TGTGCCAGCAGCTTAGACGGGATATCTTCAGATACGCAGTATTTT.

The chain has TRBV5-1 and TRBJ1-4, with D possibly matching TRBD1 (6 bases). Trimming left V 1 base short and J 4 bases short, with 8 bases between. Germline CDR1 and CDR2: SGHRS and YFSETQ. This CDR3 has 14 amino acids. In DNA form, the CDR3 reads TGCGCCAGCAGCTTGTTACAGGGTAATGAAAAACTGTTTTTT. Its protein is CASSLLQGNEKLFF.

The chain is built from TRBV19 and TRBJ1-1; D might be TRBD1 (5 bases). CDR1 LNHDA and CDR2 SQIVND come from the germline V gene (reference sequence). Trimming stripped 7 bases from V and 10 bases from J, with 22 bases between. The CDR3 sequence is 14 residues long. CDR3 residues: CASTDLFGARGAFF. CDR3 nucleotides: TGTGCCAGTACCGACCTGTTTGGGGCGCGAGGAGCTTTCTTT.

The V call is TRBV9, the J call TRBJ2-6, with a possible D match to TRBD1 (6 bases). Germline assignment: CDR1 SGDLS and CDR2 YYNGEE. The CDR3 runs 20 residues. Trimming took off 1 base at V and 0 bases at J, with 20 bases between the two ends. CDR3 nucleotide sequence: TGTGCCAGCAGCGTAACCCAGGGGACGGGGACGAGCTCTGGGGCCAACGTCCTGACTTTC. This codes for CASSVTQGTGTSSGANVLTF.

The rearrangement uses TRBV7-8 and TRBJ1-3, with 7 nucleotides matching TRBD1. The CDR3 length is 15 residues. V dropped 5 bases and J dropped 4; count of bases not matched to a gene: 8. Per germline, CDR1 SGHVS and CDR2 FQNEAQ. CDR3 in DNA: TGTGCCAGCAGCGCAGACAGGGCGGGGGGAAACACCATATATTTT. Protein sequence: CASSADRAGGNTIYF.

The CDR3 DNA reads TGTGCCAGCAGCGACAGAAATAATTCACCCCTCCACTTT. Translation gives CASSDRNNSPLHF. The V call is TRBV7-2, the J call TRBJ1-6; the D gene is possibly TRBD1 (5 bases). Looked up from germline, CDR1 is SGHTA and CDR2 is FQGNSA. This CDR3 has 13 amino acids. Trimming took 5 bases from V and 5 from J, leaving 7 bases between them.

V and J are TRBV4-3 and TRBJ2-1; TRBD2 aligns across 11 bases. CDR1 and CDR2 from the germline V gene are LGHNA and YSLEER. After removal of 0 bases from V and 5 bases from J, the junction contained 9 bases not matched to a gene. The CDR3 runs 18 residues. The CDR3 DNA follows: TGCGCCAGCAGCCAAGATTCCCCGGGACTAGCGGCACACAATGAGCAGTTCTTC. It yields the protein CASSQDSPGLAAHNEQFF.

This sequence joins TRBV18 and TRBJ1-5; D call uncertain. The CDR3 loop spans 15 amino acids. The V end lost 2 bases, the J end lost 3 bases, and 11 bases lay between the germline ends. Germline assignment: CDR1 KGHSH and CDR2 LQKENI. The CDR3 here is CASSPFRGPNQPQHF. The CDR3, as DNA: TGTGCCAGCTCACCATTCCGGGGTCCCAATCAGCCCCAGCATTTT.

This rearrangement joins TRBV18 to TRBJ2-2; 7 positions agree with TRBD2. This CDR3 has 16 residues. J gave up 5 bases and V 3 bases, and 9 bases lay outside the gene matches. Germline V gene data show CDR1 as KGHSH and CDR2 as LQKENI. The CDR3 reads CASSPVGAGKTGELFF. The CDR3 DNA reads TGTGCCAGCTCACCCGTGGGAGCGGGAAAAACCGGGGAGCTGTTTTTT.

This chain connects TRBV14 to TRBJ2-3; 8 nucleotides match TRBD1. V lost 3 bases to trimming and J lost 3 bases; unmatched junction nucleotides: 5. This CDR3 contains 15 residues. Germline CDR1 is SGHDN and CDR2 is FVKESK. CDR3 sequence (DNA): TGTGCCAGCAGCCACGACAGGGGCGGGACAGATACGCAGTATTTT. Protein product: CASSHDRGGTDTQYF. Drawing the rest from reference TRBV14 and TRBJ2-3, the complete variable domain is EAGVTQFPSHSVIEKGQTVTLRCDPISGHDNLYWYRRVMGKEIKFLLHFVKESKQDESGMPNNRFLAERTGGTYSTLKVQPAELEDSGVYFCASSHDRGGTDTQYFGPGTRLTVL.

This chain joins TRBV3-1 (or the pseudogene TRBV3-2) and TRBJ1-1; D possibly corresponds to TRBD1 (5 bases). Germline V CDR1 and CDR2: LGHDT, YNNKEL (reference sequence). There are 14 residues in the CDR3. Trimming pared 0 bases from V and 4 bases from J, leaving 9 bases between. CDR3 in amino acids: CASSQDRVGTEAFF. The DNA of the CDR3 is TGTGCCAGCAGCCAAGACAGGGTGGGCACTGAAGCTTTCTTT.

This clone occurred once. This chain links TRBV5-1 with TRBJ1-3; 9 nucleotides agree with TRBD1. The CDR3 contains 16 residues. V gave up 4 bases and J gave up 3 bases; unmatched junction bases: 8. Germline values: CDR1 SGHRS, CDR2 YFSETQ. CDR3 residues: CASSALQGAIGNTIYF. DNA of the CDR3: TGCGCCAGCAGCGCATTACAGGGGGCGATTGGAAACACCATATATTTT. Drawing the rest from reference TRBV5-1 and TRBJ1-3, the complete variable domain is KAGVTQTPRYLIKTRGQQVTLSCSPISGHRSVSWYQQTPGQGLQFLFEYFSETQRNKGNFPGRFSGRQFSNSRSEMNVSTLELGDSALYLCASSALQGAIGNTIYFGEGSWLTVV.

The genes are TRBV30 and TRBJ2-1; D unresolved. V gave up 0 bases and J gave up 4 bases, with 4 bases separating them. Germline assignment: CDR1 GTSNPN and CDR2 SVGIG (reference sequence). The CDR3 contains 12 residues. The CDR3 DNA sequence: TGTGCCTGGAGTGTAACATACAATGAGCAGTTCTTC. Translated, it gives CAWSVTYNEQFF.

The V and J genes are TRBV19 and TRBJ1-2; TRBD1 matches 9 bases. The CDR3 totals 14 residues. Unmatched junction bases numbered 5, after V lost 6 bases and J lost 3 bases. CDR1 LNHDA and CDR2 SQIVND come from the germline V gene (reference sequence). DNA of the CDR3: TGTGCCAGTAGCGAAGACAGGGGGTACTATGGCTACACCTTC. Its translation is CASSEDRGYYGYTF.

The J gene is TRBJ1-1, the V gene TRBV18; D remains ambiguous. The CDR3 totals 15 residues. Germline V CDR1 and CDR2: KGHSH, LQKENI. V was clipped by 6 bases and J by 1 base, with 15 bases between them. This CDR3 is CASSPEVIGNTEAFF. The CDR3 bases are TGTGCCAGCTCCCCTGAAGTCATCGGGAACACTGAAGCTTTCTTT.

The chain uses TRBV7-9 and TRBJ1-5, with D tentatively TRBD1 (6 bases). Trimming left V 4 bases short and J 2 bases short, with 12 bases between. The CDR3 spans 15 residues. CDR1 SEHNR and CDR2 FQNEAQ come from the germline V gene (reference sequence). The CDR3 sequence: CASSYGGGGNQPQHF. As DNA, the CDR3 is TGTGCCAGCAGCTATGGGGGCGGCGGCAATCAGCCCCAGCATTTT.

The chain uses TRBV3-1 (or the pseudogene TRBV3-2) and TRBJ2-3; 10 bases line up with TRBD2. V lost 1 base to trimming and J lost 10 bases; unmatched junction nucleotides: 11. The germline V gene encodes CDR1 LGHDT and CDR2 YNNKEL (reference sequence). The CDR3 consists of 16 residues. The CDR3, as DNA: TGTGCCAGCAGCCAAGTCTCCGGGACTAGCGCCCCCCCGCAGTATTTT. It translates to CASSQVSGTSAPPQYF.